These 22 T cell receptor beta chains were all obtained from the same sample, sequenced in a study of T cells in tuberculosis. Sequencing used immunoSEQ multiplex PCR; TCRdb keeps in-frame clones, though not all of them. This table holds more than 35,000 clones, roughly 95% found once. Specimen: PBMCs. The receptors originated from a donor aged 5-35 years with latent tuberculosis or without tuberculosis infection.

In its sample, this clone was seen once. This rearrangement joins TRBV6-6 to TRBJ2-3, with 13 bases fitting TRBD2. The CDR3 consists of 14 residues. The junction had 6 bases not matched to a gene; V was cut back by 11 bases and J by 4 bases. The germline gives CDR1 MNHNY, CDR2 SVGAGI (reference sequence). CDR3 bases: TGTGCCTCTCGGACTAGCGGGAGCTCAGATACGCAGTATTTT. Translating it yields CASRTSGSSDTQYF.

V is TRBV30 and J is TRBJ1-6; D gene ambiguous. Germline V gene lookup returns CDR1 GTSNPN and CDR2 SVGIG (reference sequence). Trimming removed 0 bases from V and 7 bases from J, with 10 bases in between. The CDR3 contains 14 residues. The DNA of the CDR3 is TGTGCCTGGAGTGTACGTAACAGAAATTCACCCCTCCACTTT. Its protein product is CAWSVRNRNSPLHF.

The rearrangement links TRBV5-6 to TRBJ2-2; 8 bases match TRBD1. CDR1 is SGHDT and CDR2 is YYEEEE in the germline V gene. V gave up 2 bases and J gave up 7 bases; unmatched junction bases: 10. The CDR3 extends over 16 amino acids. The CDR3 sequence is CASSLVGQGAGGELFF. DNA for the CDR3: TGTGCCAGCAGCTTAGTCGGACAGGGTGCGGGCGGGGAGCTGTTTTTT.

The chain links TRBV11-2 to TRBJ1-2; maybe TRBD1 (6 bases). The CDR3 covers 13 residues. Looked up from germline, CDR1 is SGHAT and CDR2 is FQNNGV. The V and J ends lost 5 bases and 3 bases respectively, with 10 bases between them. The CDR3 nucleotides read TGTGCCAGCAGCGCCGACAGGCACTATGGCTACACCTTC. Translation gives CASSADRHYGYTF.

This sequence joins TRBV5-1 and TRBJ2-7; no clear D gene. V was cut by 0 bases and J by 5 bases, with 3 bases left in between. Germline lookup yields CDR1 SGHRS and CDR2 YFSETQ. This CDR3 has 11 amino acids. The CDR3 DNA reads as TGCGCCAGCAGCTTGGACAACGAGCAGTACTTC. Protein: CASSLDNEQYF.

J is TRBJ2-1 and V is TRBV7-6; 10 positions match TRBD2. The CDR3 spans 14 residues. V dropped 10 bases and J dropped 4; count of bases not matched to a gene: 7. Per germline, CDR1 SGHVS and CDR2 FNYEAQ. CDR3 in amino acids: CATISGRTYNEQFF. The CDR3 DNA follows: TGTGCCACCATTAGCGGGAGGACTTACAATGAGCAGTTCTTC. Full variable domain (rest looked up from reference TRBV7-6 and TRBJ2-1): GAGVSQSPRYKVTKRGQDVALRCDPISGHVSLYWYRQALGQGPEFLTYFNYEAQQDKSGLPNDRFSAERPEGSISTLTIQRTEQRDSAMYRCATISGRTYNEQFFGPGTRLTVL.

The chain carries TRBV10-2 and TRBJ1-4, with unresolved D. Germline lookup yields CDR1 WSHSY and CDR2 SAAADI. CDR3 size: 15 residues. Trimming took 0 bases from V and 4 from J, leaving 9 bases between them. The CDR3 nucleotides read TGCGCCAGCAGTGAGTCGCGGCTTCTTAATGAAAAACTGTTTTTT. Protein sequence: CASSESRLLNEKLFF.

As DNA, the CDR3 is TGTGCCAGCAGCTTAATTACAGGGGACTATGGCTACACCTTC. This encodes CASSLITGDYGYTF. The chain joins TRBV7-9 to TRBJ1-2, with 7 bases lining up with TRBD1. This CDR3 spans 14 amino acids. With 2 bases clipped from V and 3 bases from J, the junction kept 3 bases outside the gene matches. Germline V gives CDR1 SEHNR, CDR2 FQNEAQ (reference sequence).

The chain is built from TRBV7-9 and TRBJ2-7; 7 nucleotides line up with TRBD2. The CDR3 consists of 15 residues. The germline V gene has CDR1 SEHNR and CDR2 FQNEAQ (reference sequence). The junction had 11 bases not matched to a gene; V was cut back by 5 bases and J by 4 bases. The CDR3 sequence: CASSPRRAGTYEQYF. As DNA, the CDR3 is TGTGCCAGCAGCCCCCGGCGAGCGGGAACGTACGAGCAGTACTTC.

The chain combines TRBV5-1 with TRBJ2-1; D call uncertain. The germline gives CDR1 SGHRS, CDR2 YFSETQ. V dropped 2 bases and J dropped 7 bases, with 10 bases sitting between them. The CDR3 totals 13 residues. Here the CDR3 reads CASSLSQVNEQFF. Written as DNA, the CDR3 is TGCGCCAGCAGCTTAAGCCAGGTGAATGAGCAGTTCTTC.

J is TRBJ2-3 and V is TRBV7-2; no reliable D call. V shed 2 bases and J shed 2 bases, with 5 bases lying between them. Germline V gene data show CDR1 as SGHTA and CDR2 as FQGNSA. CDR3 size: 13 residues. CDR3 residues: CASSLWATDTQYF. CDR3 nucleotides: TGTGCCAGCAGCTTATGGGCCACAGATACGCAGTATTTT.

This clone was seen once. The chain couples TRBV4-1 to TRBJ1-1; D perhaps matches TRBD1 (5 bases). The V gene lost 0 bases and the J gene lost 4 bases, with 9 bases spanning the gap. The germline V gene has CDR1 MGHRA and CDR2 YSYEKL. CDR3 length equals 14 residues. CDR3 sequence (DNA): TGCGCCAGCAGCCAAGACACAGGAGTCACTGAAGCTTTCTTT. It specifies CASSQDTGVTEAFF.

The V gene is TRBV5-1, the J gene TRBJ2-3, with a weak D call TRBD1 (6 bases). This CDR3 contains 15 residues. Germline CDR1 SGHRS, CDR2 YFSETQ. Trimming pared 0 bases from V and 0 bases from J, leaving 8 bases between. CDR3 protein: CASSLERGSTDTQYF. As DNA, the CDR3 is TGCGCCAGCAGCTTGGAGAGGGGGAGCACAGATACGCAGTATTTT.

This clone was observed once. The chain joins TRBV4-2 to TRBJ1-1; D remains unclear. This CDR3 is 18 amino acids long. The V gene lost 0 bases and the J gene lost 0 bases, with 17 bases spanning the gap. CDR1 is LGHNA, CDR2 YNFKEQ, per germline. The CDR3 coding sequence is TGTGCCAGCAGCCAAGAACTTAGCAATAGAGGCGTGAACACTGAAGCTTTCTTT. This translates into CASSQELSNRGVNTEAFF.

The chain links TRBV4-1 to TRBJ2-7; TRBD2 is a possible D gene (5 bases). The CDR3 runs to 13 residues. CDR1 is MGHRA, CDR2 YSYEKL, per germline. With 1 base removed from V and 3 bases from J, the gap between germline ends came to 7 bases. As DNA, the CDR3 is TGCGCCAGCAGCCAAGTAGCGATCTACGAGCAGTACTTC. It specifies CASSQVAIYEQYF.

In DNA form, the CDR3 reads TGCGCCAGCAGCCCAGAGGGACTCTGGGGGCAGCCCCAGCATTTT. It is translated as CASSPEGLWGQPQHF. This chain joins TRBV5-1 and TRBJ1-5; D possibly corresponds to TRBD1 (5 bases). The germline gives CDR1 SGHRS, CDR2 YFSETQ. CDR3 size: 15 residues. Trimming left V 4 bases short and J 7 bases short, with 18 bases between.

The CDR3 DNA is TGTGCCAGCAGCTTAGCGTCTGGGGCACAAGAGACCCAGTACTTC. As protein: CASSLASGAQETQYF. The chain employs TRBV13 and TRBJ2-5, with a weak D call TRBD1 (5 bases). The CDR3 sequence is 15 residues long. Trimming shortened V by 1 base and J by 2 bases, and 11 bases separated the two germline ends. Germline V CDR1 and CDR2: PRHDT, FYEKMQ (reference sequence). The entire variable domain, with the rest obtained from reference TRBV13 and TRBJ2-5, is as follows: AAGVIQSPRHLIKEKRETATLKCYPIPRHDTVYWYQQGPGQDPQFLISFYEKMQSDKGSIPDRFSAQQFSDYHSELNMSSLELGDSALYFCASSLASGAQETQYFGPGTRLLVL.

The chain is built from TRBV27 and TRBJ1-5, with 10 bases fitting TRBD1. The CDR3 spans 17 residues. Looked up from germline, CDR1 is MNHEY and CDR2 is SMNVEV (reference sequence). V lost 5 bases, J lost 5 bases, and 12 bases stayed unmatched. This CDR3 reads CASSPLRGQGNDQPQHF. CDR3 in DNA: TGTGCCAGCAGTCCCCTCCGGGGACAGGGGAACGATCAGCCCCAGCATTTT.

The chain employs TRBV5-1 and TRBJ1-4, with TRBD1 matching 7 bases. The germline gives CDR1 SGHRS, CDR2 YFSETQ. This CDR3 comprises 18 residues. J lost 3 bases, V lost 4 bases, and 15 bases had no gene match. For the CDR3, the DNA is TGCGCCAGCAGCCCTGACAGGGCGGGGGGTACTGCTAATGAAAAACTGTTTTTT. Translated, it gives CASSPDRAGGTANEKLFF.

The chain couples TRBV15 to TRBJ1-2, with TRBD1 identical over 9 bases. The CDR3 is made up of 15 amino acids. V trimming: 4 bases; J trimming: 3 bases; junction bases outside the gene matches: 6. Germline CDR1 LNHNV, CDR2 YYDKDF (reference sequence). For the CDR3, the DNA is TGTGCCACCAGCAAACAGGGGGCAGGGGACTATGGCTACACCTTC. Amino acid sequence: CATSKQGAGDYGYTF.

The chain carries TRBV6-6 and TRBJ2-2, with D maybe TRBD1 (5 bases). This CDR3 is built from 16 residues. CDR1 is MNHNY, CDR2 SVGAGI, per germline (reference sequence). V was trimmed by 2 bases and J by 2 bases, leaving 12 bases between them. The CDR3 coding sequence is TGTGCCAGCAGTTACCTTTTCGGACAAAACACCGGGGAGCTGTTTTTT. This encodes CASSYLFGQNTGELFF.

The chain combines TRBV5-1 with TRBJ2-7; D might be TRBD1 (6 bases). Germline V lookup: CDR1 SGHRS, CDR2 YFSETQ. The CDR3 covers 13 residues. The germline V and J ends were trimmed by 5 bases and 2 bases, with 11 bases remaining between them. The CDR3 here is CASSHGQTYEQYF. CDR3 DNA sequence: TGCGCCAGCAGTCACGGACAGACCTACGAGCAGTACTTC.